This T cell receptor (beta chain) came from a study of human T cells and chemical hapten exposure. Looking at the study overall: Patients, mostly women, had alopecia areata, alopecia totalis or alopecia universalis.

In germline, CDR1 is DFQATT, CDR2 SNEGSKA (reference sequence). The CDR3 contains 14 residues. Trimming removed 6 bases at V and 7 bases at J, with 19 bases between. How the authors handled the data: Around 91,000 TCRs per sample was the median, with a range of roughly 23,224 to 750,000. TCRdb re-derived calls from the RACE reads in MiXCR, one entry per CDR3 protein. Clone size and V and J calls follow TCRdb, not the original study. The sample includes tens of thousands of distinct CDR3 sequences, 8% to 13% of them seen just once. Time point described: patch test 2, 6 weeks after DPC sensitization. Treatment described: therapeutic diphenylcyclopropenone sensitization with weekly scalp DPC.

The sample in question was whole blood, obtained in connection with sensitization to the hapten diphenylcyclopropenone (DPC). The source is a woman aged 50 to 60 with alopecia areata. Some clones in this sample may be carry-over from other donors' samples. The rearrangement uses TRBV20-1 and TRBJ2-1, with D possibly being TRBD2 (5 bases). CDR3 region: CSAHRGPERNEQFF. The CDR3 DNA is TGCAGTGCACACCGAGGGCCAGAAAGGAATGAGCAGTTCTTC.